The T cell receptor beta chain described here comes from a study of OX40 agonist ivuxolimab in advanced cancers. At the level of the study: Patients received intravenous ivuxolimab every 2 weeks at 0.01 to 10 mg/kg. In three patients, partial responses were observed, one with hepatocellular carcinoma and two with cutaneous melanoma.

CDR1 SEHNR and CDR2 FQNEAQ come from the germline V gene (reference sequence). The CDR3 spans 12 residues. V was clipped by 4 bases and J by 7 bases, with 9 bases between them. Libraries were prepared by immunoSEQ multiplex PCR; TCRdb keeps only in-frame clonotypes and omits some of them. The sample yields fewer than 60,000 clones, about 81% seen once. A remark on this clone: Additional DNA sequences in this sample encode the identical CDR3.

The TCR sequence derives from an adult with an advanced solid tumor such as melanoma, head and neck, liver or kidney cancer. The gene calls are TRBV7-9 and TRBJ2-3; D is unresolved. Material: CD4+ or CD8+ T cells sorted from blood, obtained in a trial of the OX40 agonist ivuxolimab. CDR3 sequence reads: CASSSDWNTQYF. Here the CDR3 DNA reads TGTGCCAGCAGCTCAGACTGGAATACGCAGTATTTT.